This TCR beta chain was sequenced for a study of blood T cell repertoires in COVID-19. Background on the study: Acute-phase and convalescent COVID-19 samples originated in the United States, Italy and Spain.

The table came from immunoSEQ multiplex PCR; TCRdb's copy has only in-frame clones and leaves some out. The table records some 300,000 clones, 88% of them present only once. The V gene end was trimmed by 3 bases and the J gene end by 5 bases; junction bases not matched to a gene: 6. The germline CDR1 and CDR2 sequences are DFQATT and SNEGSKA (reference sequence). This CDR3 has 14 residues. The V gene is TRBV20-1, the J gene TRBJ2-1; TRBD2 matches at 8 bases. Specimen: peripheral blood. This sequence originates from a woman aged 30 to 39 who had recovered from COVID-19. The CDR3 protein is CSASFLRGDNEQFF. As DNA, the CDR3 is TGCAGTGCTAGTTTTTTGCGGGGGGACAATGAGCAGTTCTTC.